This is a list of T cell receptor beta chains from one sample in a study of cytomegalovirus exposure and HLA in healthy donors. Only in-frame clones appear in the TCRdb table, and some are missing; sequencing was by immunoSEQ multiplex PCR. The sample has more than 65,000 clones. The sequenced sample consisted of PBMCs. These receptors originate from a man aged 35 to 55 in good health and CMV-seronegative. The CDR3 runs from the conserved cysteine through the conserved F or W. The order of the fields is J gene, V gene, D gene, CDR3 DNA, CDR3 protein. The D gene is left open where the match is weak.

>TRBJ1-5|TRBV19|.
TGTGCCACCGCGACAGGCGGCAATCAGCCCCAGCATTTT
CATATGGNQPQHF
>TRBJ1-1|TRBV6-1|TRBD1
TGTGCCAGCAGTGCCGTCGGGACAGGGCGCACTGAAGCTTTCTTT
CASSAVGTGRTEAFF
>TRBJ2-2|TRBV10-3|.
TGTGCCATCAGTGACGAAACTTTCGGGGAGCTGTTTTTT
CAISDETFGELFF
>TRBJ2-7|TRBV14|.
TGTGCCAGCAGCCCGCACGAGGTTAACTACGAGCAGTACTTC
CASSPHEVNYEQYF
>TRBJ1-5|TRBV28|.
TGTGCCAGCAGCTGGGGCCGCAATCAGCCCCAGCATTTT
CASSWGRNQPQHF
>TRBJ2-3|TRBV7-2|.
TGTGCCAGCAGCTTAATCGAAGCGGGGTGGACAGATACGCAGTACTTT
CASSLIEAGWTDTQYF
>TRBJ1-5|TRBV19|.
TGTGCCAGTAGTATCCCTCTTACAGGGACGAGCAATCAGCCCCAGCATTTT
CASSIPLTGTSNQPQHF
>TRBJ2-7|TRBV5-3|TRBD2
TGTGCCAGAAGGCTGCTCCAGGGAGGGAGTAACTACGAGCAGTACTTC
CARRLLQGGSNYEQYF
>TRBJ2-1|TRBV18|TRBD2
TGTGCCAGCTCACGTACGGAAGCGGGGGTCTACAATGAGCAGTTCTTC
CASSRTEAGVYNEQFF
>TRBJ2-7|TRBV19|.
TGTGCCAGTAGTATAGCCGACAGGACGTCCTCCTACGAGCAGTACTTC
CASSIADRTSSYEQYF
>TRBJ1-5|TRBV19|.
TGTGCCAGTAGTAGTTATAACAATCAGCCCCAGCATTTT
CASSSYNNQPQHF
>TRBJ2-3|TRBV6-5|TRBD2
TGTGCCAGCACGCACGGAAGCGGGGATAAAGATACGCAGTATTTT
CASTHGSGDKDTQYF